The 5 T cell receptor beta chains below come from one sample, sequenced in a study of regulatory T cells in long-lasting Graves disease. Library construction for TCR beta used iRepertoire HTBI primers and Arm-PCR of CDR3 regions. TCRdb itself ran the multiplex PCR reads through MiXCR, one entry per CDR3 protein. In the table there are 650,000 to 850,000 distinct CDR3 sequences, 30% of which are singletons. The sample's time point: persistent/refractory GD, antithyroid drugs over 5 years with positive TRAb. The TCR library used RNA extracted from PBMCs. The sequencing used peripheral blood mononuclear cells (PBMCs), collected when the disease was refractory, from a patient treated with antithyroid drugs. The receptor source for this set is a female donor with Graves disease.

The table lists this clonotype with a few counts. This chain uses TRBV5-1 with TRBJ1-2; D remains unclear. Germline V gene lookup returns CDR1 SGHRS and CDR2 YFSETQ. V lost 0 bases and J 4 bases, leaving 13 bases between the germline ends. The CDR3 runs 15 residues. The CDR3 bases are TGCGCCAGCAGCTTGGGCGCCCAGGCTCCCTATGGCTACACCTTC. Encoded protein: CASSLGAQAPYGYTF.

This clonotype was recorded many times. The chain links TRBV28 to TRBJ1-5; no definite D call. The CDR3 runs 14 residues. V was shortened by 6 bases and J by 3 bases, with 12 bases between the two germline ends. Germline assignment: CDR1 MDHEN and CDR2 SYDVKM. CDR3 nucleotides: TGTGCCAGCAGCATAACAGATCTCAATCAGCCCCAGCATTTT. Protein sequence: CASSITDLNQPQHF. Filled out from reference TRBV28 and TRBJ1-5, the complete variable domain reads DVKVTQSSRYLVKRTGEKVFLECVQDMDHENMFWYRQDPGLGLRLIYFSYDVKMKEKGDIPEGYSVSREKKERFSLILESASTNQTSMYLCASSITDLNQPQHFGDGTRLSIL.

Turning to this clonotype: Just one base apart from a much larger clone, this may be a read error. The final CDR3 position lacks the conserved phenylalanine or tryptophan, pointing to a likely read error. This chain links TRBV5-6 with TRBJ2-7; D is possibly TRBD1 or TRBD2 (5 bases each). Germline CDR1 and CDR2: SGHDT and YYEEEE. This CDR3 is built from 13 residues. The V gene lost 1 base and the J gene lost 4 bases, with 9 bases spanning the gap. This CDR3 reads CASSLFGGYEQYL. The CDR3 DNA sequence: TGTGCCAGCAGCTTGTTTGGGGGATACGAGCAGTACCTC.

V and J are TRBV2 and TRBJ2-1; D remains unclear. Germline-derived CDR1 and CDR2 are SNHLY and FYNNEI. V shed 7 bases and J shed 5 bases, with 12 bases lying between them. The length of the CDR3 is 13 residues. CDR3 sequence (DNA): TGTGCCAGCACCAGTGGCCTAGACAATGAGCAGTTCTTC. Its translation is CASTSGLDNEQFF.

This clonotype was detected only a few times. The chain employs TRBV19 and TRBJ1-5; possibly TRBD1 for D (6 bases). Germline V lookup: CDR1 LNHDA, CDR2 SQIVND (reference sequence). V gave up 2 bases and J gave up 6 bases, with 14 bases separating them. The length of the CDR3 is 15 residues. CDR3 nucleotide sequence: TGTGCCAGTAGTATACTTGGGGGGGCAGGTCAGCCCCAGCATTTT. It translates to CASSILGGAGQPQHF. Full variable domain (remainder filled in from reference TRBV19 and TRBJ1-5): DGGITQSPKYLFRKEGQNVTLSCEQNLNHDAMYWYRQDPGQGLRLIYYSQIVNDFQKGDIAEGYSVSREKKESFPLTVTSAQKNPTAFYLCASSILGGAGQPQHFGDGTRLSIL.